The 4 T cell receptor beta chains presented below share a single source sample, sequenced in a study of CD8 T cells and mutated HIV epitopes. CD8+ T cells were stimulated with peptide plus anti-CD28 and anti-CD49d co-stimulation. HLA class I tetramers for the KY11 epitope were unavailable, so only peptide stimulation defined KY11-specific cells. Single-cell cDNA was made by a method adapted from Smart-seq2 and MARS-Seq. Template-switch oligo forward primers paired with barcoded alpha- and beta-specific reverse primers in a nested PCR. TCRdb redid the calling of the single-cell sequencing reads with MiXCR, one entry per CDR3 protein. The sample yields more than 350 distinct CDR3 sequences, under 35% seen once. No antigen has been identified for these receptors. The sequencing used CD8+ T cells from blood cultured with an adapted viral peptide, collected during chronic HIV-1 infection. Subset indicated: CD69+CD137+ cells after adapted KY11 peptide stimulation. The receptors shown here come from a woman aged 18-29 years with HIV-1 infection.

The chain links TRBV4-3 to TRBJ2-3; unclear D gene. Germline V gives CDR1 LGHNA, CDR2 YSLEER. The V end was cut by 0 bases, the J end by 6 bases, with 10 bases between. The CDR3 totals 14 residues. CDR3 protein: CASSQDRIGDTQYF. CDR3 nucleotides: TGCGCCAGCAGCCAAGATCGTATCGGGGATACGCAGTATTTT.

By sample fraction, this clonotype is medium-sized. V usage is TRBV28 and J usage is TRBJ2-7, with D perhaps matching TRBD1 (6 bases). The CDR3 loop spans 19 amino acids. Germline CDR1 reads MDHEN; CDR2 reads SYDVKM. Between the trimmed V and J ends, which lost 4 bases and 0 bases, there was a span of 25 bases. In DNA form, the CDR3 reads TGTGCCAGCAGTTCTCCAATTCGGGACAAGGACTCCCCCTCCTACGAGCAGTACTTC. Translating gives CASSSPIRDKDSPSYEQYF. Using reference TRBV28 and TRBJ2-7 for the parts outside the CDR3, the full variable domain is DVKVTQSSRYLVKRTGEKVFLECVQDMDHENMFWYRQDPGLGLRLIYFSYDVKMKEKGDIPEGYSVSREKKERFSLILESASTNQTSMYLCASSSPIRDKDSPSYEQYFGPGTRLTVT.

In the case of this clonotype: One base separates it from a far larger clone, so it is likely a read error. The V and J genes are TRBV7-2 and TRBJ2-2; D is uncertain. Deletions cut 4 bases from V and 3 bases from J, with 15 bases between. Germline CDR1 reads SGHTA; CDR2 reads FQGNSA. The CDR3 spans 16 residues. In DNA form, the CDR3 reads TGTGCCAGCAGCTCTAGACATCCGATTGACACCGGGGAGCTGTTTTTT. This sequence encodes CASSSRHPIDTGELFF.

The chain uses TRBV2 and TRBJ2-2; TRBD2 matches 8 bases. V trimming: 8 bases; J trimming: 1 base; junction bases outside the gene matches: 6. This CDR3 region has 15 residues. CDR1 is SNHLY, CDR2 FYNNEI, per germline. DNA of the CDR3: TGTGCCAGCGGACGGACTAGCCTGAACACCGGGGAGCTGTTTTTT. Translating gives CASGRTSLNTGELFF.